Following are 17 T cell receptor beta chains from one sample sequenced in a study of blood T cell repertoires in COVID-19. The table came from immunoSEQ multiplex PCR; TCRdb's copy has only in-frame clones and leaves some out. The data contain about 78,000 clones, roughly 88% of them singletons. Sequencing input: peripheral blood. These receptors were collected from a woman aged 50 to 65 in a cohort sampled during active COVID-19.

The genes are TRBV28 and TRBJ2-7, with TRBD2 matching 12 bases. The V gene end was trimmed by 5 bases and the J gene end by 7 bases; junction bases not matched to a gene: 9. The germline gives CDR1 MDHEN, CDR2 SYDVKM. This CDR3 spans 15 amino acids. CDR3 sequence: CASSPFPSGRGEQYF. The CDR3 DNA reads TGTGCCAGCAGTCCCTTCCCTAGCGGGAGGGGGGAGCAGTACTTC. Drawing the rest from reference TRBV28 and TRBJ2-7, the complete variable domain is DVKVTQSSRYLVKRTGEKVFLECVQDMDHENMFWYRQDPGLGLRLIYFSYDVKMKEKGDIPEGYSVSREKKERFSLILESASTNQTSMYLCASSPFPSGRGEQYFGPGTRLTVT.

J is TRBJ2-1 and V is TRBV9; no clear D. V was cut by 0 bases and J by 5 bases, with 15 bases left in between. The CDR3 loop spans 16 amino acids. Germline V gene sequence: CDR1 SGDLS, CDR2 YYNGEE. CDR3 loop: CASSVAGQSPDNEQFF. The CDR3 DNA sequence: TGTGCCAGCAGCGTAGCTGGGCAGAGCCCAGACAATGAGCAGTTCTTC.

Only one count was recorded for this clone. The gene calls are TRBV28 and TRBJ1-2; the D gene is possibly TRBD1 (6 bases). The CDR3 runs 13 residues. Germline V CDR1 and CDR2: MDHEN, SYDVKM. Between the trimmed V and J ends, which lost 6 bases and 3 bases, there was a span of 11 bases. CDR3 nucleotide sequence: TGTGCCAGCAGCGGGACAAGCCACTATGGCTACACCTTC. Protein product: CASSGTSHYGYTF.

This clone was picked up a small number of times. The gene calls are TRBV19 and TRBJ2-2; 9 positions agree with TRBD1. This CDR3 region has 12 residues. J lost 7 bases, V lost 9 bases, and 3 bases had no gene match. Germline V gene sequence: CDR1 LNHDA, CDR2 SQIVND (reference sequence). CDR3 DNA: TGTGCCAGCTGGACAGGGGTCGGGGAGCTGTTTTTT. Its translation: CASWTGVGELFF.

The genes are TRBV18 and TRBJ1-5; TRBD1 agrees at 8 bases. This CDR3 is built from 16 residues. CDR1 KGHSH and CDR2 LQKENI come from the germline V gene. V shed 6 bases, J shed 5 bases, and the junction held 12 bases outside the gene matches. The CDR3 protein is CASSSGQGTLDQPQHF. The CDR3 coding sequence is TGTGCCAGCTCGTCCGGACAGGGTACGTTGGATCAGCCCCAGCATTTT.

The chain uses TRBV5-6 and TRBJ2-1; a weak D match, TRBD1 (6 bases). V shed 3 bases and J shed 10 bases, with 11 bases lying between them. The germline V gene has CDR1 SGHDT and CDR2 YYEEEE. This CDR3 region has 12 residues. In nucleotides, the CDR3 is TGTGCCAGCAGCTGGGGGCGAGGAGAGCAGTTCTTC. This encodes CASSWGRGEQFF.

The chain couples TRBV18 to TRBJ2-7; maybe TRBD1 (5 bases). CDR3 length equals 16 residues. Trimming stripped 3 bases from V and 4 bases from J, with 19 bases between. Germline V lookup: CDR1 KGHSH, CDR2 LQKENI. The CDR3 loop is CASSPPGALGPYEQYF. CDR3 coding DNA: TGTGCCAGCTCACCCCCTGGGGCCCTGGGTCCGTACGAGCAGTACTTC.

The CDR3, as DNA: TGTGCCAGCAGTTTAAAGCCGGGACTAGCGGGAGTTTGGGAGCAGTTCTTC. It yields the protein CASSLKPGLAGVWEQFF. The chain links TRBV27 to TRBJ2-1; 14 bases fit TRBD2. Germline lookup yields CDR1 MNHEY and CDR2 SMNVEV (reference sequence). CDR3 size: 17 residues. V shed 2 bases and J 10 bases; nucleotides not matched to a gene: 10.

The chain employs TRBV28 and TRBJ2-3; 13 bases match TRBD2. Trimming took 4 bases from V and 0 from J; bases not matched to a gene: 7. CDR3 length equals 18 residues. In germline, CDR1 is MDHEN, CDR2 SYDVKM. The CDR3 region has the DNA TGTGCCAGCAGTTCGCCGGGACTAGCGGGACGAAGCACAGATACGCAGTATTTT. Translated, it gives CASSSPGLAGRSTDTQYF.

The V call is TRBV7-8, the J call TRBJ2-5, with D tentatively TRBD1 (6 bases). This CDR3 has 17 amino acids. CDR1 SGHVS and CDR2 FQNEAQ come from the germline V gene. V was clipped by 7 bases and J by 1 base, with 22 bases between them. CDR3 protein: CASNSPYRERFQETQYF. CDR3 coding DNA: TGTGCCAGCAACTCTCCGTACAGGGAGAGGTTCCAAGAGACCCAGTACTTC.

V gene TRBV7-9 combines with J gene TRBJ2-1, with 7 bases aligning to TRBD2. Germline loops: CDR1 SEHNR, CDR2 FQNEAQ (reference sequence). V lost 8 bases and J lost 7; bases outside the gene matches: 8. The CDR3 covers 13 residues. CDR3 sequence (DNA): TGTGCCAGCCCGCCGCGGGAGATTAATGAGCAGTTCTTC. It codes for CASPPREINEQFF.

The V and J genes are TRBV6-5 and TRBJ1-1; no reliable D call. V was cut by 4 bases and J by 4 bases, with 7 bases left in between. The CDR3 length is 12 residues. The germline CDR1 and CDR2 sequences are MNHEY and SVGAGI. The CDR3, as DNA: TGTGCCAGCAGTTCTGCGGGCACTGAAGCTTTCTTT. The encoded protein is CASSSAGTEAFF.

This chain joins TRBV10-3 and TRBJ2-2; no clear D gene. Germline-derived CDR1 and CDR2 are ENHRY and SYGVKD. The CDR3 has 12 amino acids. Trimming left V 9 bases short and J 0 bases short, with 5 bases between. The CDR3: CAMASNTGELFF. In nucleotides, the CDR3 is TGTGCCATGGCCTCGAACACCGGGGAGCTGTTTTTT.

The V and J genes are TRBV3-1 (or the pseudogene TRBV3-2) and TRBJ2-5; a possible D gene is TRBD2 (6 bases). The CDR3 loop spans 15 amino acids. Germline assignment: CDR1 LGHDT and CDR2 YNNKEL (reference sequence). The V end was cut by 2 bases, the J end by 1 base, with 11 bases between. CDR3 in amino acids: CASSQNSGPQETQYF. The CDR3, as DNA: TGTGCCAGCAGCCAAAATAGCGGCCCCCAAGAGACCCAGTACTTC.

The J gene is TRBJ2-4, the V gene TRBV6-5; TRBD1 aligns across 7 bases. V shed 6 bases, J shed 0 bases, and the junction held 5 bases outside the gene matches. This CDR3 comprises 15 residues. Germline assignment: CDR1 MNHEY and CDR2 SVGAGI. The CDR3 is CASRPDRAAKNIQYF. For the CDR3, the DNA is TGTGCCAGCAGGCCCGACAGGGCAGCCAAAAACATTCAGTACTTC.

The rearrangement joins TRBV5-1 to TRBJ2-1; the match to TRBD2 covers 9 bases. CDR3 length: 15 amino acids. From germline, CDR1 is SGHRS and CDR2 YFSETQ. With V trimmed by 3 bases and J by 7 bases, 8 bases remained unmatched. The CDR3 nucleotides read TGCGCCAGCAGCTCTTCTAGCGGGGCCTTGAATGAGCAGTTCTTC. Amino acids: CASSSSSGALNEQFF.

The J gene is TRBJ2-7, the V gene TRBV6-5; D uncertain. The ends were cut back, 5 bases at V and 2 bases at J, with 13 bases in the middle. CDR1 is MNHEY and CDR2 is SVGAGI in the germline V gene. The CDR3 has 14 residues. The CDR3 is CASSPQTRPYEQYF. CDR3 sequence (DNA): TGTGCCAGCAGTCCCCAGACAAGACCCTACGAGCAGTACTTC.